This T cell receptor beta chain was sequenced in a study of OX40 agonist ivuxolimab in advanced cancers. The germline V and J ends were trimmed by 1 base and 2 bases, with 12 bases remaining between them. The CDR3 has 15 amino acids. The V gene's germline CDR1 is SGHAT and CDR2 FQNNGV. The table came from immunoSEQ multiplex PCR; TCRdb's copy has only in-frame clones and leaves some out. The sample lists some 10,000 clones; less than 80% were seen once. The genes are TRBV11-2 and TRBJ2-7; D is uncertain. The sample in question was CD4+ or CD8+ T cells sorted from blood, obtained in a trial of the OX40 agonist ivuxolimab. The clonotype originates from an adult with an advanced solid tumor such as melanoma, head and neck, liver or kidney cancer. CDR3 DNA: TGTGCCAGCAGCTTAGTAGGGTTGCAAACCTACGAGCAGTACTTC. Amino acid sequence: CASSLVGLQTYEQYF.